This TCR beta chain is drawn from a study of shared clonotypes between healthy human individuals. Produced via immunoSEQ multiplex PCR; TCRdb's table is partial and in-frame only. Here the sample spans over 850,000 clones, about four fifths being singletons. The CDR3 has 15 residues. The trim removed 4 bases at V and 1 base at J, leaving 1 base unmatched. Germline CDR1 is SNHLY and CDR2 is FYNNEI. Note on this clone: This sample also contains other DNA sequences that code for the same CDR3.

The sample was memory CD4+ T cells from PBMCs. Described subset: CD45RA-negative fraction. The chain is built from TRBV2 and TRBJ1-5; 10 positions agree with TRBD1. The receptor comes from a man aged 18 to 30 in good health. Some clones in this sample may be carry-over from other donors' samples. CDR3 nucleotide sequence: TGTGCCAGCAGTGGGACAGGGGGGAGCAATCAGCCCCAGCATTTT. This sequence encodes CASSGTGGSNQPQHF. The full variable domain, with the rest looked up from reference TRBV2 and TRBJ1-5, is EPEVTQTPSHQVTQMGQEVILRCVPISNHLYFYWYRQILGQKVEFLVSFYNNEISEKSEIFDDQFSVERPDGSNFTLKIRSTKLEDSAMYFCASSGTGGSNQPQHFGDGTRLSIL.